A single sample is the source of the 5 T cell receptor beta chains below, sequenced in a study of CD8+CD57+ T cells in acquired aplastic anemia. Template material for TCR beta VDJ and CDR3 profiling consisted of genomic DNA. TCRdb recomputed calls from the reads with MiXCR, one row per CDR3 protein. Counted here are about 110,000 distinct CDR3 sequences, around 49% occurring once; the ten biggest clones make up around 32%. The sample was sorted CD4+, CD8+, or CD8+CD57+ T cells (not recorded which) from PBMCs. Receptor source: a human donor in good health, serving as a control.

CDR3 DNA: TGCAGCGGGGGGGGGACGACTGAAGCTTTCTTT. It codes for CSGGGTTEAFF. This sequence joins TRBV29-1 and TRBJ1-1; TRBD1 is a possible D gene (5 bases). Trimming took off 7 bases at V and 5 bases at J, with 11 bases between the two ends. CDR3 size: 11 residues. Germline CDR1 reads SQVTM; CDR2 reads ANQGSEA.

This clonotype was recorded only once. The rearrangement joins TRBV7-3 to TRBJ2-3; D possibly corresponds to TRBD2 (6 bases). The CDR3 is 13 amino acids. V lost 3 bases and J lost 4, with 8 bases in between. In germline, CDR1 is SGHTA, CDR2 FQGTGA. The CDR3 bases are TGTGCCAGCAGCTTTCCGGGGGCAGATACGCAGTATTTT. It translates to CASSFPGADTQYF.

The chain combines TRBV7-8 with TRBJ2-5; TRBD2 agrees at 9 bases. CDR3 size: 16 residues. Germline assignment: CDR1 SGHVS and CDR2 FQNEAQ. The junction had 13 bases not matched to a gene; V was cut back by 6 bases and J by 5 bases. For the CDR3, the DNA is TGTGCCAGCAGTCCCCCAGGGCTAGCGGGGACGGAGACCCAGTACTTC. This codes for CASSPPGLAGTETQYF.

The chain joins TRBV6-1 to TRBJ2-7; 8 nucleotides match TRBD1. The CDR3 sequence is 14 residues long. V trimming: 6 bases; J trimming: 2 bases; junction bases outside the gene matches: 6. CDR1 and CDR2 from the germline V gene are MNHNS and SASEGT. CDR3 sequence: CASRQGAPTYEQYF. The CDR3 coding sequence is TGTGCCAGCAGGCAGGGGGCGCCTACCTACGAGCAGTACTTC.

This rearrangement joins TRBV7-8 to TRBJ1-3, with TRBD1 as a possible D gene (5 bases). Trimming left V 5 bases short and J 2 bases short, with 13 bases between. Germline V gene lookup returns CDR1 SGHVS and CDR2 FQNEAQ. The CDR3 loop spans 15 amino acids. In DNA, the CDR3 is TGTGCCAGCAGCCCGAAAACAGGCGCTGGAAACACCATATATTTT. It yields the protein CASSPKTGAGNTIYF.